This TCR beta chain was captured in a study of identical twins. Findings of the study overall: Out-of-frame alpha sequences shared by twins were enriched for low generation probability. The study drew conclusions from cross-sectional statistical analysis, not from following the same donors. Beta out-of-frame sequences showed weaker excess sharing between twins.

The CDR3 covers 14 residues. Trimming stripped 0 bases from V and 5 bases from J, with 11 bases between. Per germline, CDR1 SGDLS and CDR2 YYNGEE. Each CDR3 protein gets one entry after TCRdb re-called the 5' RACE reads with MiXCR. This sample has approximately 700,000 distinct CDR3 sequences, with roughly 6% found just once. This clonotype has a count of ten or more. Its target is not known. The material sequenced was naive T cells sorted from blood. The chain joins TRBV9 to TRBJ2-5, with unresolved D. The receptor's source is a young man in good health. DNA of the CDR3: TGTGCCAGCAGCGTAGGGTCGGTCTTGGAGACCCAGTACTTC. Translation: CASSVGSVLETQYF.